What follows are 26 T cell receptor beta chains derived from one specimen sequenced in a study of T cell responses to AZD1222 COVID-19 vaccine. Libraries were prepared by immunoSEQ multiplex PCR; TCRdb keeps only in-frame clonotypes and omits some of them. The table records 130,000 or so clones, about 90% of them present only once. The sample was peripheral blood, taken on day 0 of AZD1222 vaccination. These receptor sequences come from an adult in good health.

The chain carries TRBV7-2 and TRBJ1-1; 9 bases are a match to TRBD1. After removal of 3 bases from V and 4 bases from J, the junction contained 3 bases not matched to a gene. The CDR3 extends over 14 amino acids. Germline CDR1 SGHTA, CDR2 FQGNSA. The CDR3 sequence: CASSFTDRGTEAFF. The CDR3 DNA follows: TGTGCCAGCAGCTTTACGGACAGGGGCACTGAAGCTTTCTTT.

The chain combines TRBV12-3 or TRBV12-4 with TRBJ1-5; D not certain. The CDR3 consists of 12 residues. V lost 9 bases to trimming and J lost 8 bases, with 14 bases between them. The CDR3 DNA is TGTGCCAGTGCACTCGGCGATGAGCCCCAGCATTTT. Translating it yields CASALGDEPQHF.

The chain uses TRBV24-1 and TRBJ2-5, with TRBD1 identical over 8 bases. Germline lookup yields CDR1 KGHDR and CDR2 SFDVKD. The CDR3 is made up of 14 amino acids. Trimming removed 7 bases from V and 2 bases from J; junction bases left unmatched: 5. The CDR3 here is CATSQTGDQETQYF. DNA for the CDR3: TGTGCCACCAGCCAGACAGGGGATCAAGAGACCCAGTACTTC.

The rearrangement joins TRBV20-1 to TRBJ2-1; 7 nucleotides agree with TRBD1. The CDR3 extends over 11 amino acids. After removal of 6 bases from V and 10 bases from J, the junction contained 6 bases not matched to a gene. CDR1 DFQATT and CDR2 SNEGSKA come from the germline V gene (reference sequence). CDR3 protein: CSAKTGSEQFF. The CDR3 DNA reads TGCAGTGCAAAGACAGGGTCGGAGCAGTTCTTC.

V and J are TRBV18 and TRBJ1-5, with 10 bases lining up with TRBD1. The CDR3 extends over 15 amino acids. The germline V gene encodes CDR1 KGHSH and CDR2 LQKENI. Trimming took 3 bases from V and 6 from J; bases not matched to a gene: 5. Here the CDR3 reads CASSPTGGEIQPQHF. CDR3 sequence (DNA): TGTGCCAGCTCACCGACAGGGGGCGAGATTCAGCCCCAGCATTTT.

This chain joins TRBV18 and TRBJ2-5; no definite D call. The CDR3 covers 14 residues. Trimming took 5 bases from V and 0 from J, leaving 10 bases between them. Germline V CDR1 and CDR2: KGHSH, LQKENI. The CDR3 is CASSSTVYQETQYF. For the CDR3, the DNA is TGTGCCAGCTCATCAACAGTGTACCAAGAGACCCAGTACTTC.

V is TRBV2 and J is TRBJ1-5; no definite D call. Looked up from germline, CDR1 is SNHLY and CDR2 is FYNNEI. The CDR3 length is 15 residues. The V end lost 1 base, the J end lost 2 bases, and 9 bases lay between the germline ends. CDR3: CASSEVTVGNQPQHF. Written as DNA, the CDR3 is TGTGCCAGCAGTGAAGTTACAGTGGGCAATCAGCCCCAGCATTTT. Full variable domain (remainder filled in from reference TRBV2 and TRBJ1-5): EPEVTQTPSHQVTQMGQEVILRCVPISNHLYFYWYRQILGQKVEFLVSFYNNEISEKSEIFDDQFSVERPDGSNFTLKIRSTKLEDSAMYFCASSEVTVGNQPQHFGDGTRLSIL.

The chain carries TRBV6-2 or TRBV6-3 and TRBJ1-3; unclear D gene. The germline CDR1 and CDR2 sequences are MNHEY and SVGEGT. Deletions cut 3 bases from V and 8 bases from J, with 14 bases between. This CDR3 is 14 amino acids long. For the CDR3, the DNA is TGTGCCAGCAGTTATGATCCTCGCGGATACACCATATATTTT. Its protein is CASSYDPRGYTIYF.

The chain combines TRBV4-3 with TRBJ1-2, with 10 bases aligning to TRBD1. The CDR3 runs 13 residues. V gave up 9 bases and J gave up 6 bases; unmatched junction bases: 7. The germline CDR1 and CDR2 sequences are LGHNA and YSLEER. This CDR3 is CASTGQGFHGYTF. In nucleotides, the CDR3 is TGCGCCAGTACGGGACAGGGGTTTCATGGCTACACCTTC.

This chain links TRBV7-2 with TRBJ2-7; D is perhaps TRBD1 or TRBD2 (6 bases each). The V end lost 1 base, the J end lost 2 bases, and 9 bases lay between the germline ends. This CDR3 is 14 amino acids long. CDR1 is SGHTA, CDR2 FQGNSA, per germline. CDR3 amino acids: CASSLVGGTYEQYF. CDR3 DNA sequence: TGTGCCAGCAGCTTAGTAGGGGGGACCTACGAGCAGTACTTC.

The V call is TRBV10-2, the J call TRBJ2-1; 9 nucleotides agree with TRBD2. The J segment lost 5 bases and the V segment lost 6 bases, leaving 5 bases of the junction unmatched. CDR1 WSHSY and CDR2 SAAADI come from the germline V gene. The CDR3 spans 14 residues. The CDR3 sequence: CASRESGGNNEQFF. DNA for the CDR3: TGCGCCAGCAGGGAGAGCGGGGGGAACAATGAGCAGTTCTTC.

The chain joins TRBV6-5 to TRBJ1-2; D not resolved. V shed 5 bases and J shed 4 bases, with 14 bases lying between them. This CDR3 is built from 14 residues. CDR1 is MNHEY and CDR2 is SVGAGI in the germline V gene. The CDR3 nucleotides read TGTGCCAGCAGTCCCAGGAATATCCCCTATGGCTACACCTTC. It translates to CASSPRNIPYGYTF.

The chain uses TRBV10-2 and TRBJ2-1, with D possibly being TRBD1 (6 bases). Trimming cost V 8 bases and J 6 bases, with 17 bases left between them. This CDR3 is built from 14 residues. Looked up from germline, CDR1 is WSHSY and CDR2 is SAAADI. The CDR3 sequence is CASHRATLPNEQFF. CDR3 nucleotide sequence: TGCGCCAGCCACAGGGCGACCTTACCCAATGAGCAGTTCTTC.

Only a few counts were recorded for this clone. This specimen includes other DNA sequences encoding the same CDR3. V and J are TRBV5-1 and TRBJ2-3; D call uncertain. The germline V and J ends were trimmed by 0 bases and 2 bases, with 7 bases remaining between them. The CDR3 is 14 residues long. Germline V gene data show CDR1 as SGHRS and CDR2 as YFSETQ. The CDR3 sequence is CASSLGSFTDTQYF. The DNA for the CDR3 is TGCGCCAGCAGCTTGGGGAGCTTCACAGATACGCAGTATTTT.

The chain joins TRBV4-3 to TRBJ1-1; TRBD1 might be the D (6 bases). This CDR3 is 16 amino acids long. V dropped 3 bases and J dropped 1 base, with 15 bases sitting between them. In germline, CDR1 is LGHNA, CDR2 YSLEER. The chain's CDR3 is CASSQELGQPNTEAFF. The DNA of the CDR3 is TGCGCCAGCAGCCAGGAGCTGGGACAACCGAACACTGAAGCTTTCTTT.

CDR3 DNA sequence: TGTGCCAGCAGCCCAGGAGCAGGGGGGGCCTACAATGAGCAGTTCTTC. It is translated as CASSPGAGGAYNEQFF. V is TRBV13 and J is TRBJ2-1; D is possibly TRBD1 or TRBD2 (7 bases each). The V gene's germline CDR1 is PRHDT and CDR2 FYEKMQ (reference sequence). V lost 5 bases and J 2 bases, leaving 16 bases between the germline ends. This CDR3 region has 16 residues.

The chain is built from TRBV5-1 and TRBJ2-1, with TRBD2 identical over 10 bases. The trim removed 3 bases at V and 9 bases at J, leaving 9 bases unmatched. The germline V gene encodes CDR1 SGHRS and CDR2 YFSETQ. The CDR3 consists of 15 residues. CDR3 DNA sequence: TGCGCCAGCAGCTCTAGCGGGGGATTCCGGGGTGAGCAGTTCTTC. Its translation is CASSSSGGFRGEQFF.

The rearrangement links TRBV12-3 or TRBV12-4 to TRBJ2-3; D gene unclear. V dropped 6 bases and J dropped 3 bases, with 10 bases sitting between them. The CDR3 totals 13 residues. The CDR3 here is CASSSPPTDTQYF. The CDR3 DNA reads as TGTGCCAGCAGCTCCCCCCCAACAGATACGCAGTATTTT.

The chain links TRBV19 to TRBJ2-5; D is possibly TRBD1 (6 bases). V lost 5 bases to trimming and J lost 2 bases, with 12 bases between them. Germline CDR1 reads LNHDA; CDR2 reads SQIVND (reference sequence). This CDR3 contains 14 residues. For the CDR3, the DNA is TGTGCCAGTAGTGAGACCGGGACACAAGAGACCCAGTACTTC. It is translated as CASSETGTQETQYF.

The genes are TRBV2 and TRBJ2-5; 7 nucleotides line up with TRBD1. V was clipped by 7 bases and J by 3 bases; unmatched bases: 5. This CDR3 has 13 residues. Germline V gives CDR1 SNHLY, CDR2 FYNNEI. As DNA, the CDR3 is TGTGCCAGCAAAGAGGGACAGAAAGAGACCCAGTACTTC. Its translation is CASKEGQKETQYF.

The V gene is TRBV3-1 (or the pseudogene TRBV3-2), the J gene TRBJ2-3; D uncertain. Germline V lookup: CDR1 LGHDT, CDR2 YNNKEL (reference sequence). V lost 0 bases and J 4 bases, leaving 8 bases between the germline ends. CDR3 size: 14 residues. The CDR3 region has the DNA TGTGCCAGCAGCCAAGATACAGTACCAGATACGCAGTATTTT. This encodes CASSQDTVPDTQYF.

The CDR3 spells CASSSSGVADGYTF. The CDR3 coding sequence is TGTGCCAGCAGCTCGAGCGGGGTTGCGGATGGCTACACCTTC. J is TRBJ1-2 and V is TRBV7-3; no reliable D call. The CDR3 is 14 residues long. CDR1 is SGHTA, CDR2 FQGTGA, per germline. The V end lost 4 bases, the J end lost 6 bases, and 15 bases lay between the germline ends.

The V gene is TRBV19, the J gene TRBJ1-3, with 8 positions matching TRBD1. Germline CDR1 LNHDA, CDR2 SQIVND (reference sequence). The V and J ends lost 5 bases and 0 bases, in that order; junction bases with no gene match: 3. The CDR3 has 15 amino acids. The CDR3 bases are TGTGCCAGTAGTCCAGGGACAGGCTCTGGAAACACCATATATTTT. It translates to CASSPGTGSGNTIYF.

The genes are TRBV27 and TRBJ2-7; D gene ambiguous. CDR3 length: 12 amino acids. Trimming stripped 6 bases from V and 6 bases from J, with 12 bases between. Per the germline V gene, CDR1 is MNHEY and CDR2 is SMNVEV (reference sequence). CDR3 DNA: TGTGCCAGCAGGTCCCCATTTTTCGAGCAGTACTTC. This codes for CASRSPFFEQYF.

J is TRBJ1-6 and V is TRBV5-4, with D unclear. The CDR3 is 12 residues long. Germline lookup yields CDR1 SGHNT and CDR2 YYREEE (reference sequence). Trimming stripped 4 bases from V and 5 bases from J, with 4 bases between. The CDR3 sequence is CASSRDNSPLHF. The CDR3 DNA reads as TGTGCCAGCAGCAGAGATAATTCACCCCTCCACTTT.

The chain links TRBV28 to TRBJ2-4; D is perhaps TRBD2 (6 bases). Germline-derived CDR1 and CDR2 are MDHEN and SYDVKM. The length of the CDR3 is 14 residues. Trimming removed 1 base at V and 10 bases at J, with 14 bases between. CDR3 residues: CASSLLRGTGIQYF. The CDR3 DNA reads as TGTGCCAGCAGTTTATTACGGGGGACCGGTATTCAGTACTTC.